The clone carrying this TCR beta chain has ten or more counts. Its cognate antigen is unknown. TCR beta cDNA libraries included unique molecular identifiers. Input of roughly 0.85 to 11 million T cells yielded a few hundred thousand cDNA molecules. From the PCR reads, TCRdb called clonotypes with MiXCR, one entry per CDR3 protein. The sample has roughly 800,000 distinct CDR3 sequences; about 45% are singletons. The sample comes from a study of post-analysis software for immune sequencing data. At the level of the study: Relapsing-remitting, secondary progressive and progressive-relapsing forms made up the multiple sclerosis disease courses.

Whole-study results and caveats: Controls significantly exceeded multiple sclerosis patients in normalized Chao1 diversity. Under the F measure, samples that were prepared in one batch clustered strongly together.

The sequence derives from a girl aged 5-17 years with multiple sclerosis. The sequencing sample was made of blood.

CDR3 coding DNA: TGCGCCAGCAGCCAAGTAGCGGGTGGGGAGCAGTACTTC. The encoded protein is CASSQVAGGEQYF. The chain recombines TRBV4-3 with TRBJ2-7; 7 bases match TRBD2. The length of the CDR3 is 13 residues. Trimming at V came to 1 base and at J to 7 bases, leaving 4 bases not matched to a gene. Germline loops: CDR1 LGHNA, CDR2 YSLEER.